A selection of T cell receptor beta chains follows, all from one sample in a study of T cell changes during pregnancy in multiple sclerosis. Clones were read by immunoSEQ multiplex PCR, and TCRdb kept only the in-frame ones, dropping some. Altogether some 99,000 clones are present, around 92% being singletons, with the ten largest covering approximately 2%. This sample comprised peripheral blood, obtained after pregnancy. The source is a female donor in good health, enrolled as a control in a pregnancy study. The CDR3 runs from the conserved cysteine through the conserved F or W. D genes are given only for firm matches. Only part of the rows carry a size: once, few, many, or a class if the clone is expanded.

>TRBJ1-2|-|-|TRBV5-3
CARSPNRGVYGYTF
TGTGCCAGAAGTCCCAACCGGGGTGTCTATGGCTACACCTTC
>TRBJ2-7|TRBD2|-|TRBV29-1
CSVEVVGTSVYEQYF
TGCAGCGTTGAAGTTGTCGGGACTAGCGTCTACGAGCAGTACTTC
>TRBJ2-4|TRBD2|-|TRBV4-2
CASSLAPGLAGGLGNIQYF
TGTGCCAGCAGCCTCGCGCCGGGACTAGCGGGGGGGCTGGGAAACATTCAGTACTTC
>TRBJ2-5|TRBD1|-|TRBV5-1
CASSMGQGRQETQYF
TGCGCCAGCAGCATGGGACAGGGTAGGCAAGAGACCCAGTACTTC
>TRBJ2-7|TRBD2|-|TRBV19
CATTGLAGGEQYF
TGTGCCACAACGGGACTAGCGGGAGGCGAGCAGTACTTC
>TRBJ2-1|-|once|TRBV7-2
CASSLDRDSYNEQFF
TGTGCCAGCAGCCTAGATCGGGACTCCTACAATGAGCAGTTCTTC
>TRBJ2-1|TRBD1|-|TRBV11-3
CASSLGGFGTGGNEQFF
TGTGCCAGCAGCTTAGGGGGTTTCGGGACAGGGGGCAATGAGCAGTTCTTC
>TRBJ2-1|TRBD2|-|TRBV7-3
CASSRTSGGANEQFF
TGTGCCAGCAGCCGGACTAGCGGGGGGGCAAATGAGCAGTTCTTC
>TRBJ2-7|-|-|TRBV19
CASSSLLSSYEQYF
TGTGCCAGTAGTTCACTACTAAGCTCCTACGAGCAGTACTTC
>TRBJ2-2|-|-|TRBV28
CASRQGEHTGELFF
TGTGCCAGCAGACAGGGCGAGCACACCGGGGAGCTGTTTTTT
>TRBJ1-4|TRBD1|-|TRBV15
CATSRIPGTGDEKLFF
TGTGCCACCAGCAGAATTCCAGGGACAGGGGATGAAAAACTGTTTTTT
>TRBJ2-1|-|-|TRBV28
CASSQRHKYNEQFF
TGTGCCAGCAGTCAGCGGCACAAGTACAATGAGCAGTTCTTC
>TRBJ1-2|TRBD1|-|TRBV7-9
CASSPGTESYTF
TGTGCCAGCAGCCCCGGGACAGAGAGCTACACCTTC
>TRBJ2-1|-|-|TRBV4-1
CASSQEGQYNEQFF
TGCGCCAGCAGTCAAGAAGGACAATACAATGAGCAGTTCTTC
>TRBJ1-5|-|-|TRBV5-6
CASSVQRNSNQPQHF
TGTGCCAGCAGCGTTCAGCGTAATAGCAATCAGCCCCAGCATTTT
>TRBJ2-7|TRBD2|once|TRBV19
CASSLTSGETYEQYF
TGTGCCAGTAGTCTTACTAGCGGGGAGACCTACGAGCAGTACTTC
>TRBJ1-1|-|once|TRBV5-1
CASSLSSGDTEAFF
TGCGCCAGCAGCTTGTCCTCCGGGGACACTGAAGCTTTCTTT
>TRBJ1-2|-|-|TRBV7-6
CASSLSRNYGYTF
TGTGCCAGCAGCTTGTCGAGGAACTATGGCTACACCTTC
>TRBJ2-6|-|-|TRBV29-1
CSVREAGANVLTF
TGCAGCGTTAGGGAGGCCGGGGCCAACGTCCTGACTTTC
>TRBJ2-1|-|-|TRBV25-1
CASSETVLAEVDEQFF
TGTGCCAGCAGTGAAACGGTTTTAGCGGAAGTGGATGAGCAGTTCTTC
>TRBJ1-4|-|-|TRBV2
CASRQGLVEKLFF
TGTGCCAGCAGGCAGGGGTTAGTAGAAAAACTGTTTTTT
>TRBJ2-7|-|-|TRBV6-5
CASSEALDLRPYF
TGTGCCAGCAGTGAAGCGCTTGACCTGCGACCGTACTTC
>TRBJ2-5|TRBD2|-|TRBV9
CASSGTLSGGGTQYF
TGTGCCAGCAGCGGAACGCTTAGCGGGGGGGGGACCCAGTACTTC
>TRBJ1-2|-|-|TRBV30
CAWSKDSNYGYTF
TGTGCCTGGAGTAAAGACAGTAACTATGGCTACACCTTC
>TRBJ1-1|TRBD1|-|TRBV2
CASSGGTEAFF
TGTGCCAGTTCAGGGGGCACTGAAGCTTTCTTT
>TRBJ1-2|-|-|TRBV19
CASSILGRGAYGYTF
TGTGCCAGTAGTATCCTGGGGAGGGGAGCCTATGGCTACACCTTC
>TRBJ2-3|-|-|TRBV11-3
CASSSTDRPTDTQYF
TGTGCCAGCAGCTCAACCGACAGGCCCACAGATACGCAGTATTTT
>TRBJ2-7|-|-|TRBV6-5
CASRNDRVSYEQYF
TGTGCCAGCAGAAACGACCGGGTGTCCTACGAGCAGTACTTC
>TRBJ1-1|-|-|TRBV7-3
CASSSGSHTEAFF
TGTGCCAGCAGCTCGGGATCTCACACTGAAGCTTTCTTT
>TRBJ2-3|-|-|TRBV12-5
CASGPGQTGLNTDTQYF
TGTGCTAGTGGCCCCGGGCAGACGGGGTTGAACACAGATACGCAGTATTTT
>TRBJ2-7|-|-|TRBV4-2
CASSQERSSSYEQYF
TGTGCCAGCAGCCAAGAAAGGAGTAGCTCCTACGAGCAGTACTTC
>TRBJ1-5|-|once|TRBV10-3
CAISEAQGRDQPQHF
TGTGCCATCAGTGAGGCCCAGGGGCGGGATCAGCCCCAGCATTTT
>TRBJ1-2|-|-|TRBV5-4
CASSFGGSYGYTF
TGTGCCAGCAGCTTTGGGGGGTCCTATGGCTACACCTTC
>TRBJ2-1|TRBD1|-|TRBV29-1
CSVGTAPSSYNEQFF
TGCAGCGTAGGGACAGCCCCGAGCTCCTACAATGAGCAGTTCTTC
>TRBJ2-2|-|-|TRBV7-3
CASSLSRNTGELFF
TGTGCCAGCAGCTTATCCAGGAACACCGGGGAGCTGTTTTTT
>TRBJ1-2|-|-|TRBV6-1
CASSVSLAAANYDYTF
TGTGCCAGCAGTGTCTCCTTGGCGGCAGCTAACTATGACTACACCTTC
>TRBJ2-2|-|-|TRBV19
CASSLRDGTGELFF
TGTGCCAGTAGTCTTCGGGATGGAACCGGGGAGCTGTTTTTT
>TRBJ2-1|-|-|TRBV27
CASSLGGPPYNEQFF
TGTGCCAGCAGTTTAGGCGGCCCGCCTTACAATGAGCAGTTCTTC
>TRBJ2-1|TRBD2|-|TRBV7-2
CASSFDGTSGIVEQFF
TGTGCCAGCAGCTTCGACGGGACTAGCGGGATAGTCGAGCAGTTCTTC
>TRBJ1-2|-|-|TRBV19
CASRVQGFDYGYTF
TGTGCCAGTAGGGTCCAGGGGTTCGACTATGGCTACACCTTC
>TRBJ2-1|TRBD2|-|TRBV28
CASSFRTRFYNEQFF
TGTGCCAGCAGTTTTCGGACTAGGTTCTACAATGAGCAGTTCTTC
>TRBJ2-7|TRBD2|-|TRBV7-9
CASSLALGSGVSYEQYF
TGTGCCAGCAGCTTAGCGCTGGGCAGCGGGGTCTCCTACGAGCAGTACTTC
>TRBJ2-3|TRBD2|once|TRBV4-1
CASSSRLAGTDTQYF
TGCGCCAGCAGCTCCAGGCTAGCGGGCACAGATACGCAGTATTTT